These T cell receptor beta chains were read from a single sample in a study of blood T cell repertoires in COVID-19. Generated by immunoSEQ multiplex PCR, the TCRdb table keeps only in-frame clones and is missing some. Of about 280,000 clones listed, about nine tenths are singletons. Sequencing input: peripheral blood. Every receptor here comes from a woman in her thirties or forties who had recovered from COVID-19. CDR3s leave out the opening cysteine and the closing phenylalanine or tryptophan. A D gene is named only where the DNA matches it firmly.

d_gene: TRBD1; v_gene: TRBV15; j_gene: TRBJ1-1; CDR3aa: ATRATGGNTEAF
d_gene: NA; v_gene: TRBV7-9; j_gene: TRBJ1-2; CDR3aa: ASSLQGEANYGYT
d_gene: NA; v_gene: TRBV27; j_gene: TRBJ2-5; CDR3aa: ASSLSAGQETQY
d_gene: NA; v_gene: TRBV2; j_gene: TRBJ1-1; CDR3aa: ARASDLNTEAF
d_gene: NA; v_gene: TRBV2; j_gene: TRBJ1-4; CDR3aa: ASRQGQGEKLF
d_gene: TRBD1; v_gene: TRBV2; j_gene: TRBJ2-7; CDR3aa: ASSGTAYEQY
d_gene: NA; v_gene: TRBV27; j_gene: TRBJ2-4; CDR3aa: AEPPEGRGLKRAKNIQY
d_gene: NA; v_gene: TRBV24-1; j_gene: TRBJ2-2; CDR3aa: ATSKYGTTNTGELF
d_gene: NA; v_gene: TRBV18; j_gene: TRBJ1-1; CDR3aa: ASSPGVDTEAF
d_gene: NA; v_gene: TRBV28; j_gene: TRBJ1-4; CDR3aa: ASRPPVQGYNEKLF
d_gene: TRBD2; v_gene: TRBV18; j_gene: TRBJ2-7; CDR3aa: ASSPTAGGHEQY
d_gene: TRBD2; v_gene: TRBV27; j_gene: TRBJ2-1; CDR3aa: ASSFRGGLAADEQF
d_gene: NA; v_gene: TRBV9; j_gene: TRBJ2-2; CDR3aa: ASSVGNTGELF
d_gene: TRBD1; v_gene: TRBV27; j_gene: TRBJ2-7; CDR3aa: ASSRMDRTYEQY
d_gene: TRBD2; v_gene: TRBV7-9; j_gene: TRBJ2-2; CDR3aa: ASRTGTSEWNTGELF
d_gene: NA; v_gene: TRBV27; j_gene: TRBJ1-1; CDR3aa: ASSLRGTEAF
d_gene: TRBD2; v_gene: TRBV4-1; j_gene: TRBJ2-5; CDR3aa: ASSPRTSGLDQETQY
d_gene: TRBD1; v_gene: TRBV13; j_gene: TRBJ2-2; CDR3aa: ASSPVDRGPTGELF
d_gene: TRBD1; v_gene: TRBV19; j_gene: TRBJ1-2; CDR3aa: ASSIVGTGISNYGYT
d_gene: TRBD2; v_gene: TRBV6-1; j_gene: TRBJ2-7; CDR3aa: ASKWREGYEQY
d_gene: NA; v_gene: TRBV7-8; j_gene: TRBJ1-4; CDR3aa: ASSPTRRGGEV
d_gene: TRBD1; v_gene: TRBV29-1; j_gene: TRBJ2-5; CDR3aa: SVERARGQGSQETQY
d_gene: NA; v_gene: TRBV9; j_gene: TRBJ2-2; CDR3aa: ASSVGSGNTGELF
d_gene: TRBD2; v_gene: TRBV27; j_gene: TRBJ2-5; CDR3aa: ASSLSSGRRETQY
d_gene: NA; v_gene: TRBV9; j_gene: TRBJ1-1; CDR3aa: ASSPKGMNTEAF
d_gene: TRBD1; v_gene: TRBV6-5; j_gene: TRBJ1-2; CDR3aa: ASSGGGQGAYGYT
d_gene: NA; v_gene: TRBV11-2; j_gene: TRBJ2-1; CDR3aa: ASSLGAGTGFYNEQF
d_gene: NA; v_gene: TRBV7-9; j_gene: TRBJ1-5; CDR3aa: ASSQNNQPQH
d_gene: TRBD2; v_gene: TRBV7-9; j_gene: TRBJ2-1; CDR3aa: ASSFGREGGYNEQF
d_gene: NA; v_gene: TRBV18; j_gene: TRBJ2-7; CDR3aa: ASSPFSGGQSYEQY
d_gene: NA; v_gene: TRBV15; j_gene: TRBJ2-1; CDR3aa: ATSRAGVVNEQF
d_gene: NA; v_gene: TRBV11-2; j_gene: TRBJ2-2; CDR3aa: ASSLGTATTGELF
d_gene: TRBD2; v_gene: TRBV7-9; j_gene: TRBJ2-7; CDR3aa: ASSLRGGGSGEQY
d_gene: TRBD2; v_gene: TRBV19; j_gene: TRBJ2-5; CDR3aa: ASSGLAGETQY
d_gene: TRBD2; v_gene: TRBV28; j_gene: TRBJ2-7; CDR3aa: ASSSPTSEKTYEQY
d_gene: NA; v_gene: TRBV5-1; j_gene: TRBJ2-3; CDR3aa: ASSLVQGPGTDTQY
d_gene: NA; v_gene: TRBV24-1; j_gene: TRBJ2-5; CDR3aa: ATSAQGASGKVGETQY
d_gene: TRBD2; v_gene: TRBV9; j_gene: TRBJ2-5; CDR3aa: ASSVDPHSGQGTQY
d_gene: NA; v_gene: TRBV18; j_gene: TRBJ1-4; CDR3aa: ASSPPGLNEKLF
d_gene: NA; v_gene: TRBV11-2; j_gene: TRBJ1-1; CDR3aa: ASSLLAAGPNTEAF
d_gene: TRBD1; v_gene: TRBV4-1; j_gene: TRBJ1-1; CDR3aa: ASSRPGQGTEAF
d_gene: NA; v_gene: TRBV2; j_gene: TRBJ1-2; CDR3aa: ASSDAGPPK
d_gene: NA; v_gene: TRBV14; j_gene: TRBJ2-7; CDR3aa: ASSPGHYEQY
d_gene: TRBD2; v_gene: TRBV11-2; j_gene: TRBJ2-7; CDR3aa: ASSPRLAGGYEQY
d_gene: NA; v_gene: TRBV7-2; j_gene: TRBJ2-1; CDR3aa: ASSSRGSEVYNEQF
d_gene: TRBD2; v_gene: TRBV5-5; j_gene: TRBJ2-5; CDR3aa: ASSYTGTKPKETQY
d_gene: NA; v_gene: TRBV27; j_gene: TRBJ1-1; CDR3aa: ASGMNTEAF
d_gene: TRBD2; v_gene: TRBV5-4; j_gene: TRBJ2-5; CDR3aa: ASSRGLAGWDQETQY
d_gene: NA; v_gene: TRBV5-1; j_gene: TRBJ1-1; CDR3aa: ASSLGGINTEAF
d_gene: NA; v_gene: TRBV18; j_gene: TRBJ1-4; CDR3aa: ASSPPAEQNEKLF
d_gene: NA; v_gene: TRBV3-1/TRBV3-2; j_gene: TRBJ2-3; CDR3aa: ASSQEVGGGSTDTQY
d_gene: NA; v_gene: TRBV28; j_gene: TRBJ2-1; CDR3aa: ASFSLVASDHNEQF